These T cell receptor beta chains were read from a single sample in a study of CD8+ T cells in alopecia areata. The table came from immunoSEQ multiplex PCR; TCRdb's copy has only in-frame clones and leaves some out. Of some 82,000 clones listed, roughly 51% were seen once; the top ten hold 5.7%. The sample was NKG2D-high CD8+ T cells sorted from blood. The receptors shown here come from a human donor with alopecia areata. Both conserved end residues are part of each CDR3. The order of the fields is D gene, V gene, J gene, clone size, CDR3 protein, CDR3 DNA. The D gene is left open where the match is weak. Expanded clones are given a class, and other clones once, few, many or no size at all.

d_gene: -
v_gene: TRBV9
j_gene: TRBJ1-1
abundance: -
CDR3aa: CASSPTGDTEAFF
CDR3nt: TGTGCCAGCAGCCCGACGGGGGACACTGAAGCTTTCTTT

d_gene: -
v_gene: TRBV2
j_gene: TRBJ2-5
abundance: once
CDR3aa: CASLTGLMETQYF
CDR3nt: TGTGCCAGTCTGACAGGCCTCATGGAGACCCAGTACTTC

d_gene: -
v_gene: TRBV7-8
j_gene: TRBJ2-2
abundance: few
CDR3aa: CASSLAYGYVGELFF
CDR3nt: TGTGCCAGCAGCTTAGCTTACGGTTACGTGGGGGAGCTGTTTTTT

d_gene: TRBD2
v_gene: TRBV4-1
j_gene: TRBJ2-7
abundance: -
CDR3aa: CASSQGRGTYEQYF
CDR3nt: TGCGCCAGCAGCCAAGGGCGGGGGACCTACGAGCAGTACTTC

d_gene: TRBD1
v_gene: TRBV5-1
j_gene: TRBJ2-7
abundance: -
CDR3aa: CASSSGQGTYEQYF
CDR3nt: TGCGCCAGCAGCTCGGGACAGGGCACCTACGAGCAGTACTTC

d_gene: -
v_gene: TRBV5-1
j_gene: TRBJ1-2
abundance: -
CDR3aa: CASSLVPGYGYTF
CDR3nt: TGCGCCAGCAGCTTGGTCCCGGGATATGGCTACACCTTC

d_gene: TRBD1
v_gene: TRBV11-2
j_gene: TRBJ2-7
abundance: -
CDR3aa: CASSSTGGYEQYF
CDR3nt: TGTGCCAGCAGCTCTACAGGGGGCTACGAGCAGTACTTC

d_gene: -
v_gene: TRBV29-1
j_gene: TRBJ2-7
abundance: -
CDR3aa: CSVEDKPYEQYF
CDR3nt: TGTAGCGTTGAGGATAAACCCTACGAGCAGTACTTC

d_gene: -
v_gene: TRBV6-5
j_gene: TRBJ2-7
abundance: -
CDR3aa: CASSSEGDSYEQYF
CDR3nt: TGTGCCAGCAGTTCAGAGGGGGACTCCTACGAGCAGTACTTC

d_gene: -
v_gene: TRBV7-2
j_gene: TRBJ2-1
abundance: few
CDR3aa: CASSELASPSFEQFF
CDR3nt: TGTGCCAGCAGCGAACTAGCTTCTCCAAGCTTTGAGCAGTTCTTC

d_gene: -
v_gene: TRBV9
j_gene: TRBJ2-1
abundance: once
CDR3aa: CASSVEPLRGSFEQFF
CDR3nt: TGTGCCAGCAGCGTAGAGCCCTTGAGGGGGAGCTTTGAGCAGTTCTTC

d_gene: -
v_gene: TRBV27
j_gene: TRBJ2-7
abundance: -
CDR3aa: CASSLAGREQYF
CDR3nt: TGTGCCAGCAGTTTAGCGGGACGGGAGCAGTACTTC

d_gene: -
v_gene: TRBV20-1
j_gene: TRBJ2-7
abundance: -
CDR3aa: CSGSWGAEQYF
CDR3nt: TGCAGTGGTTCGTGGGGCGCCGAGCAGTACTTC

d_gene: -
v_gene: TRBV18
j_gene: TRBJ2-1
abundance: -
CDR3aa: CASSRESWRSSYNEQFF
CDR3nt: TGTGCCAGCTCACGAGAGAGTTGGCGGAGCTCCTACAATGAGCAGTTCTTC

d_gene: -
v_gene: TRBV29-1
j_gene: TRBJ2-7
abundance: few
CDR3aa: CSVGTGFPYEQYF
CDR3nt: TGCAGCGTGGGAACAGGGTTCCCCTACGAGCAGTACTTC

d_gene: TRBD1
v_gene: TRBV4-1
j_gene: TRBJ2-1
abundance: -
CDR3aa: CASSQADTGTGGHEQFF
CDR3nt: TGCGCCAGCAGCCAAGCAGACACCGGGACAGGGGGCCATGAGCAGTTCTTC

d_gene: -
v_gene: TRBV28
j_gene: TRBJ2-7
abundance: few
CDR3aa: CASSPGVGSLSYEQYF
CDR3nt: TGTGCCAGCAGTCCCGGGGTTGGTAGCCTATCCTACGAGCAGTACTTC

d_gene: -
v_gene: TRBV29-1
j_gene: TRBJ1-1
abundance: few
CDR3aa: CSVDPGNTEAFF
CDR3nt: TGCAGCGTTGATCCGGGGAACACTGAAGCTTTCTTT

d_gene: -
v_gene: TRBV7-9
j_gene: TRBJ2-2
abundance: -
CDR3aa: CATQGTGELFF
CDR3nt: TGTGCCACCCAGGGAACCGGGGAGCTGTTTTTT

d_gene: -
v_gene: TRBV29-1
j_gene: TRBJ2-1
abundance: few
CDR3aa: CSVTRDYNEQFF
CDR3nt: TGCAGCGTGACGCGGGACTACAATGAGCAGTTCTTC

d_gene: TRBD2
v_gene: TRBV29-1
j_gene: TRBJ2-7
abundance: -
CDR3aa: CSAAGGRGHEQYF
CDR3nt: TGCAGCGCAGCGGGAGGCAGGGGCCACGAGCAGTACTTC

d_gene: -
v_gene: TRBV11-2
j_gene: TRBJ2-1
abundance: -
CDR3aa: CASSELTEQFF
CDR3nt: TGTGCCAGCAGCGAATTGACTGAGCAGTTCTTC

d_gene: -
v_gene: TRBV30
j_gene: TRBJ2-7
abundance: -
CDR3aa: CAWNLGSSYEQYF
CDR3nt: TGTGCCTGGAACCTGGGGAGCTCCTACGAGCAGTACTTC

d_gene: -
v_gene: TRBV2
j_gene: TRBJ2-1
abundance: -
CDR3aa: CASRGIYNEQFF
CDR3nt: TGTGCCAGCAGAGGCATTTACAATGAGCAGTTCTTC

d_gene: -
v_gene: TRBV30
j_gene: TRBJ2-7
abundance: -
CDR3aa: CAWSLPGPYYEQYF
CDR3nt: TGTGCCTGGAGTCTGCCGGGACCCTACTACGAGCAGTACTTC

d_gene: TRBD2
v_gene: TRBV4-1
j_gene: TRBJ2-1
abundance: -
CDR3aa: CASSQGTSGANEQFF
CDR3nt: TGCGCCAGCAGCCAGGGGACTAGCGGCGCCAATGAGCAGTTCTTC

d_gene: -
v_gene: TRBV5-1
j_gene: TRBJ1-5
abundance: -
CDR3aa: CASSLSPYSNQPQHF
CDR3nt: TGCGCCAGCAGCTTGTCACCTTATAGCAATCAGCCCCAGCATTTT

d_gene: -
v_gene: TRBV4-1
j_gene: TRBJ2-3
abundance: -
CDR3aa: CASSQVVEDRDTQYF
CDR3nt: TGCGCCAGCAGCCAAGTAGTCGAAGATAGAGATACGCAGTATTTT

d_gene: -
v_gene: TRBV6-5
j_gene: TRBJ2-3
abundance: once
CDR3aa: CASSSPGDLGDTQYF
CDR3nt: TGTGCCAGCAGTTCCCCTGGAGACCTGGGGGATACGCAGTATTTT

d_gene: -
v_gene: TRBV19
j_gene: TRBJ2-2
abundance: many
CDR3aa: CASSMTPAGELFF
CDR3nt: TGTGCCAGTAGTATGACCCCGGCCGGGGAGCTGTTTTTT

d_gene: -
v_gene: TRBV2
j_gene: TRBJ2-5
abundance: -
CDR3aa: CASSEGRRSETQYF
CDR3nt: TGTGCCAGCAGTGAAGGTCGTAGGTCAGAGACCCAGTACTTC

d_gene: -
v_gene: TRBV29-1
j_gene: TRBJ2-7
abundance: -
CDR3aa: CSVGGGDIAYEQYF
CDR3nt: TGCAGCGTTGGGGGTGGGGACATAGCCTACGAGCAGTACTTC

d_gene: -
v_gene: TRBV6-6
j_gene: TRBJ2-5
abundance: -
CDR3aa: CASGWGETQYF
CDR3nt: TGTGCCAGCGGATGGGGTGAGACCCAGTACTTC

d_gene: TRBD1
v_gene: TRBV6-6
j_gene: TRBJ1-2
abundance: -
CDR3aa: CASGRDRAYTF
CDR3nt: TGTGCCAGCGGCCGAGACAGGGCCTACACCTTC

d_gene: TRBD1
v_gene: TRBV7-9
j_gene: TRBJ2-3
abundance: -
CDR3aa: CASSGIRGLTADTQYF
CDR3nt: TGTGCCAGCAGCGGAATCAGGGGGCTTACGGCAGATACGCAGTATTTT

d_gene: TRBD2
v_gene: TRBV27
j_gene: TRBJ2-1
abundance: -
CDR3aa: CASSPGLAGGPENEQFF
CDR3nt: TGTGCCAGCAGCCCGGGACTAGCGGGAGGGCCAGAGAATGAGCAGTTCTTC

d_gene: -
v_gene: TRBV27
j_gene: TRBJ1-1
abundance: -
CDR3aa: CASSSSPGPGTEAFF
CDR3nt: TGTGCCAGCAGTTCATCCCCGGGGCCCGGGACTGAAGCTTTCTTT

d_gene: -
v_gene: TRBV7-9
j_gene: TRBJ2-5
abundance: -
CDR3aa: CASSLWAGEETQYF
CDR3nt: TGTGCCAGCAGCTTATGGGCCGGGGAAGAGACCCAGTACTTC

d_gene: TRBD1
v_gene: TRBV28
j_gene: TRBJ2-5
abundance: -
CDR3aa: CASTGGLVGETQYF
CDR3nt: TGTGCCAGCACAGGGGGATTAGTCGGAGAGACCCAGTACTTC

d_gene: -
v_gene: TRBV30
j_gene: TRBJ1-1
abundance: -
CDR3aa: CAWSLGPEAFF
CDR3nt: TGTGCCTGGAGCCTTGGTCCGGAGGCTTTCTTT

d_gene: -
v_gene: TRBV29-1
j_gene: TRBJ2-7
abundance: few
CDR3aa: CSVEGGRGSYEQYF
CDR3nt: TGCAGCGTTGAGGGGGGCAGGGGTTCCTACGAGCAGTACTTC

d_gene: TRBD1
v_gene: TRBV4-1
j_gene: TRBJ2-7
abundance: -
CDR3aa: CAGSQGFTGASSYEQYF
CDR3nt: TGCGCCGGCAGCCAGGGTTTTACAGGGGCATCTTCCTACGAGCAGTACTTC

d_gene: TRBD1
v_gene: TRBV29-1
j_gene: TRBJ1-1
abundance: few
CDR3aa: CSVDQGDNEAFF
CDR3nt: TGCAGCGTTGACCAGGGGGATAACGAAGCTTTCTTT

d_gene: -
v_gene: TRBV27
j_gene: TRBJ2-7
abundance: -
CDR3aa: CASSPGREQYF
CDR3nt: TGTGCCAGCAGTCCGGGCCGCGAGCAGTACTTC

d_gene: -
v_gene: TRBV27
j_gene: TRBJ1-6
abundance: -
CDR3aa: CASTNSGRRSGSPLHF
CDR3nt: TGTGCCAGCACCAATAGCGGACGGAGATCGGGGTCACCCCTCCACTTT

d_gene: -
v_gene: TRBV5-1
j_gene: TRBJ1-1
abundance: -
CDR3aa: CASSLGGSPNTEAFF
CDR3nt: TGCGCCAGCAGCTTGGGCGGCAGTCCGAACACTGAAGCTTTCTTT

d_gene: -
v_gene: TRBV6-6
j_gene: TRBJ2-5
abundance: few
CDR3aa: CASSYATSQETQYF
CDR3nt: TGTGCCAGCAGTTACGCCACTTCCCAAGAGACCCAGTACTTC

d_gene: -
v_gene: TRBV7-8
j_gene: TRBJ2-7
abundance: -
CDR3aa: CASSFFQTYEQYF
CDR3nt: TGTGCCAGCAGCTTTTTTCAGACCTACGAGCAGTACTTC

d_gene: -
v_gene: TRBV30
j_gene: TRBJ1-5
abundance: -
CDR3aa: CAWSGVSNQPQHF
CDR3nt: TGTGCCTGGAGTGGTGTTAGCAATCAGCCCCAGCATTTT

d_gene: -
v_gene: TRBV27
j_gene: TRBJ2-5
abundance: -
CDR3aa: CASRKLDGETQYF
CDR3nt: TGTGCCAGCAGAAAACTAGACGGAGAGACCCAGTACTTC

d_gene: TRBD1
v_gene: TRBV9
j_gene: TRBJ2-5
abundance: once
CDR3aa: CASSETGLGETQYF
CDR3nt: TGTGCCAGCAGCGAGACAGGGCTGGGAGAGACCCAGTACTTC

d_gene: -
v_gene: TRBV5-1
j_gene: TRBJ2-7
abundance: -
CDR3aa: CASSARDGVSYEQYF
CDR3nt: TGCGCCAGCAGCGCCCGGGACGGCGTCTCCTACGAGCAGTACTTC

d_gene: -
v_gene: TRBV28
j_gene: TRBJ2-2
abundance: -
CDR3aa: CASRRHGELFF
CDR3nt: TGTGCCAGCAGAAGACACGGGGAGCTGTTTTTT